The source of this T cell receptor beta chain is a study of T cell changes during pregnancy in multiple sclerosis. V dropped 5 bases and J dropped 7 bases, with 12 bases sitting between them. The CDR3 is 13 residues long. The germline V gene encodes CDR1 MDHEN and CDR2 SYDVKM. Sequencing used immunoSEQ multiplex PCR; TCRdb keeps in-frame clones, though not all of them. The table has tens of thousands of clones, 89% seen once; the top ten hold approximately 0.86%. The V and J genes are TRBV28 and TRBJ1-5, with D unresolved. The sequence came from a female donor with multiple sclerosis, enrolled in a pregnancy study. The sample consisted of CD4+ T cells from peripheral blood mononuclear cells, taken in the second trimester of pregnancy. This chain's CDR3 is CASSPAAGQPQHF. CDR3 DNA: TGTGCCAGCAGTCCCGCGGCGGGACAGCCCCAGCATTTT.